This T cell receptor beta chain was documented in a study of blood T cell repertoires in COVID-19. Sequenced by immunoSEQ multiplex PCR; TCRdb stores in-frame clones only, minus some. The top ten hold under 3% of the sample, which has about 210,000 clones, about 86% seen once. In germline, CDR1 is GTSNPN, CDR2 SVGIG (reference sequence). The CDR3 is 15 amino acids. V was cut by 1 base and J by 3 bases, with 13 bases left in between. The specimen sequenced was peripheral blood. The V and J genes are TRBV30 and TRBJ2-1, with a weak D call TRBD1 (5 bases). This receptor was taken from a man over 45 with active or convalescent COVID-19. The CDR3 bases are TGTGCCTGGAGTGGGGGCCGGCTCGTCTACAATGAGCAGTTCTTC. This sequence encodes CAWSGGRLVYNEQFF.